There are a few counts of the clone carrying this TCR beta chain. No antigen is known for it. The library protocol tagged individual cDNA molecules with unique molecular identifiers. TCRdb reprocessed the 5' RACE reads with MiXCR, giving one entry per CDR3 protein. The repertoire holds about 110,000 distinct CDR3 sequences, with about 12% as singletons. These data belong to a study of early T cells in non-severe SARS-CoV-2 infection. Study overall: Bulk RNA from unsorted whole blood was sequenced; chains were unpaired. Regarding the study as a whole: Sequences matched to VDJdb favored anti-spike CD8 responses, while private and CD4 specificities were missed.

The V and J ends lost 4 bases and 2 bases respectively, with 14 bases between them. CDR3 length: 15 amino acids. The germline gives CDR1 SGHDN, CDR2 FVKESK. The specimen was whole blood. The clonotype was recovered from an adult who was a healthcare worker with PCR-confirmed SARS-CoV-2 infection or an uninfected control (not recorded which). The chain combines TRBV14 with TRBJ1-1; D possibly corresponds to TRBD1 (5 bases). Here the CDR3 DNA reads TGTGCCAGCAGCCCTATGGGGAGGGGTAACACTGAAGCTTTCTTT. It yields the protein CASSPMGRGNTEAFF.